These 8 T cell receptor beta chains share one sample of origin, sequenced in a study of cytomegalovirus exposure and HLA in healthy donors. This PCR relied on a set of 60 Vbeta primers and 13 Jbeta primers. This table comes from immunoSEQ multiplex PCR, and its TCRdb copy is limited to in-frame clones, with some not included. The sample includes 150,000 to 200,000 clones, 81% of them seen just once. Sequenced input: PBMCs. These receptors were obtained from a woman under 30 in good health and CMV-seronegative.

The genes are TRBV28 and TRBJ1-3; TRBD1 matches 8 bases. Germline lookup yields CDR1 MDHEN and CDR2 SYDVKM. Trimming cost V 6 bases and J 4 bases; bases outside gene matches: 8. There are 15 residues in the CDR3. The CDR3 here is CASSWGQVKGNTIYF. The CDR3 DNA follows: TGTGCCAGCAGCTGGGGACAGGTGAAGGGAAACACCATATATTTT.

This clone has only one observation. The chain carries TRBV2 and TRBJ1-1, with 7 positions matching TRBD1. Unmatched junction bases numbered 5, after V lost 4 bases and J lost 0 bases. The CDR3 sequence is 15 residues long. Germline loops: CDR1 SNHLY, CDR2 FYNNEI. The CDR3 sequence is CASSVRTGMNTEAFF. The DNA of the CDR3 is TGTGCCAGCAGTGTCCGGACAGGCATGAACACTGAAGCTTTCTTT.

This CDR3 is CASRSNRGRWYEQYF. The CDR3 coding sequence is TGTGCCAGCAGGTCGAACAGGGGAAGGTGGTACGAGCAGTACTTC. The V and J genes are TRBV28 and TRBJ2-7; 7 positions agree with TRBD1. With V trimmed by 6 bases and J by 4 bases, 12 bases remained unmatched. Per germline, CDR1 MDHEN and CDR2 SYDVKM. This CDR3 spans 15 amino acids.

The chain joins TRBV9 to TRBJ2-7; tentatively, D is TRBD2 (5 bases). The V and J ends lost 0 bases and 0 bases respectively, with 13 bases between them. This CDR3 spans 16 amino acids. The V gene's germline CDR1 is SGDLS and CDR2 YYNGEE. CDR3 nucleotide sequence: TGTGCCAGCAGCGTAGGGGGAGAATCTAGCTCCTACGAGCAGTACTTC. Protein: CASSVGGESSSYEQYF.

This sequence joins TRBV2 and TRBJ2-7; 10 nucleotides match TRBD2. The CDR3 is made up of 15 amino acids. V trimming: 6 bases; J trimming: 4 bases; junction bases outside the gene matches: 9. The germline V gene has CDR1 SNHLY and CDR2 FYNNEI. The CDR3 reads CASRAQGLAAYEQYF. CDR3 coding DNA: TGTGCCAGCAGGGCCCAAGGACTAGCGGCGTACGAGCAGTACTTC. The full variable domain, with the rest looked up from reference TRBV2 and TRBJ2-7, is EPEVTQTPSHQVTQMGQEVILRCVPISNHLYFYWYRQILGQKVEFLVSFYNNEISEKSEIFDDQFSVERPDGSNFTLKIRSTKLEDSAMYFCASRAQGLAAYEQYFGPGTRLTVT.

The V gene is TRBV2, the J gene TRBJ2-7, with unresolved D. This CDR3 spans 11 amino acids. The ends were cut back, 7 bases at V and 4 bases at J, with 8 bases in the middle. Germline loops: CDR1 SNHLY, CDR2 FYNNEI. CDR3 DNA: TGTGCCAGCATTTGGCTGTACGAGCAGTACTTC. Protein: CASIWLYEQYF.

The chain links TRBV19 to TRBJ2-7; 7 bases agree with TRBD1. This CDR3 contains 16 residues. V was pared by 7 bases and J by 2 bases, with 14 bases of the junction left unmatched. CDR1 is LNHDA, CDR2 SQIVND, per germline (reference sequence). The CDR3 bases are TGTGCCAGTAAAAAAGGGGACAGAACGTTTCCCTACGAGCAGTACTTC. It translates to CASKKGDRTFPYEQYF.

This chain connects TRBV11-2 to TRBJ1-1; perhaps TRBD1 as D (5 bases). CDR1 and CDR2 from the germline V gene are SGHAT and FQNNGV. The CDR3 spans 14 residues. V shed 3 bases and J shed 1 base, with 9 bases lying between them. CDR3 nucleotides: TGTGCCAGCAGCTTGGGGCACCCGAACACTGAAGCTTTCTTT. Translating gives CASSLGHPNTEAFF.